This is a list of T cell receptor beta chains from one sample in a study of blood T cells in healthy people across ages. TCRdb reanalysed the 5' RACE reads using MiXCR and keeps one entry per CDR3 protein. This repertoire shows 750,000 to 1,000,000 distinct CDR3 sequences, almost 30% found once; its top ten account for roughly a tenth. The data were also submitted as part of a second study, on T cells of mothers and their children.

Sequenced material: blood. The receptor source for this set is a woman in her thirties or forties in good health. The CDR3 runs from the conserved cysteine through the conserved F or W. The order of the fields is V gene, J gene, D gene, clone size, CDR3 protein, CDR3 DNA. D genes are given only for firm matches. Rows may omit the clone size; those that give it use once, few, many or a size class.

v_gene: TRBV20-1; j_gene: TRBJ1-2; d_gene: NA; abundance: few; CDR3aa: CSASPLGTTDGYTF; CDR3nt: TGCAGTGCTTCCCCGCTGGGGACGACTGATGGCTACACCTTC
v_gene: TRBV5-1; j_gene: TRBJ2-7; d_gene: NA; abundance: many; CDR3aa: CASSFEVSYEQYF; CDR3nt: TGCGCCAGCAGCTTCGAGGTATCCTACGAGCAGTACTTC
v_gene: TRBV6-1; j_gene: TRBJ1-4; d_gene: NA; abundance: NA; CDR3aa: CASSEGWGNERLFF; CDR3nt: TGTGCCAGCAGTGAAGGCTGGGGTAATGAAAGACTGTTTTTT
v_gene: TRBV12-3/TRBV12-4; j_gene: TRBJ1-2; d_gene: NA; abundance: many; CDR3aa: CASSPPGRAGGYTF; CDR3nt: TGTGCCAGCAGTCCCCCCGGAAGGGCGGGGGGCTACACCTTC
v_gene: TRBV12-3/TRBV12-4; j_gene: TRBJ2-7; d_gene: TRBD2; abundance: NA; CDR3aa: CASNSSGGAYEQYF; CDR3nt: TGTGCCAGCAATTCTAGCGGGGGGGCCTACGAGCAGTACTTC
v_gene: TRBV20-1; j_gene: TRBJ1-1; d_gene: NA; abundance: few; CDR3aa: CSARGARIGAEAFF; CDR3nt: TGCAGTGCTAGAGGCGCACGGATTGGGGCTGAAGCTTTCTTT
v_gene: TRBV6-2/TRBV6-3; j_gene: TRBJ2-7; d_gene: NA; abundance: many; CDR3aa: CATDVGNGFSEQYF; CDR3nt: TGTGCCACCGATGTCGGGAACGGTTTCTCCGAGCAGTACTTC
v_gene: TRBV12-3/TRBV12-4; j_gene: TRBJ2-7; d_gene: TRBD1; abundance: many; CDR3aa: CASSPPGQNYEQYF; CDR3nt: TGTGCCAGCAGTCCCCCGGGACAGAACTACGAGCAGTACTTC
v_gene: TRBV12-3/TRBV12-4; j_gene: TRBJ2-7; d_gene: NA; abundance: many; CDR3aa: CASSRDGRGYEQYF; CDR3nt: TGTGCCAGCAGTCGGGACGGAAGGGGCTACGAGCAGTACTTC
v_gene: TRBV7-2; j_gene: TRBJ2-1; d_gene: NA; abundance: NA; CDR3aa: CASRVAGLFYNEQFF; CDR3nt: TGTGCCAGCAGGGTCGCGGGCTTGTTCTACAATGAGCAGTTCTTC
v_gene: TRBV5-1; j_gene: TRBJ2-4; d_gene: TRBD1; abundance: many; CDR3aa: CASTGTGENIQYF; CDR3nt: TGCGCCAGCACCGGGACAGGGGAAAACATTCAGTACTTC
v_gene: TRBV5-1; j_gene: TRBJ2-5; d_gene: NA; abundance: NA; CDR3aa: CASSLARLTQETQYF; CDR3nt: TGCGCCAGCAGCTTGGCCCGACTAACCCAAGAGACCCAGTACTTC
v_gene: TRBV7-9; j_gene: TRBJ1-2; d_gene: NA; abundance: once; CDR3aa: CASSLAGGRADYGYTF; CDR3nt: TGTGCCAGCAGCTTAGCGGGGGGCAGGGCTGACTATGGCTACACCTTC
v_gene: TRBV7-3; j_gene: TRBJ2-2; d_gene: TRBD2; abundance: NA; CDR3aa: CASRRFSGATNTGELFF; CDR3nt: TGTGCCAGCAGGCGATTTAGCGGGGCCACGAACACCGGGGAGCTGTTTTTT
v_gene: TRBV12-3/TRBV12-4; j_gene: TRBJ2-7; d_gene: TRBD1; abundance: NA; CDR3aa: CASSQGQGRGQYF; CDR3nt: TGTGCCAGCAGTCAGGGACAGGGCAGGGGGCAGTACTTC
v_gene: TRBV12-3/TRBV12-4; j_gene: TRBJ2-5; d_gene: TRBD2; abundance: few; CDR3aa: CASSFFLAGAQETQYF; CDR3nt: TGTGCCAGCAGTTTCTTCCTAGCGGGGGCACAAGAGACCCAGTACTTC
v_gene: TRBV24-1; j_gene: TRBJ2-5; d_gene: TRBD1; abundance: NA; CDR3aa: CATSDSGTGRGETQYF; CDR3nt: TGTGCCACCAGTGACTCTGGGACAGGGAGGGGAGAGACCCAGTACTTC
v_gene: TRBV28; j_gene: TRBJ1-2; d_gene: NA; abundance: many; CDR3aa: CASSLGGWDGYTF; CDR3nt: TGTGCCAGCAGCCTCGGCGGTTGGGATGGCTACACCTTC
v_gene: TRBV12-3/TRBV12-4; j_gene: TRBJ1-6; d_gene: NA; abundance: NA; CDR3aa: CASTPGLHNSPLHF; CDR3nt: TGTGCCAGCACCCCGGGTCTACATAATTCACCCCTCCACTTT
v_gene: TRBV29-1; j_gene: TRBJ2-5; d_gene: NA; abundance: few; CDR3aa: CSVGGVKRETQYF; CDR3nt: TGCAGCGTAGGGGGGGTGAAACGGGAGACCCAGTACTTC